Shown below are 27 T cell receptor beta chains from a single sample sequenced in a study of PD-1 blockade in classical Hodgkin lymphoma. Time point in this sample: newly diagnosed, previously untreated cHL patient sample. Out of thawed PBMCs, magnetic negative selection purified CD4+ T cells. Assay used: immunoSEQ multiplex PCR; TCRdb lists only in-frame clones, some missing. This repertoire shows about 36,000 clones, approximately 90% found once; its top ten account for approximately 0.22%. The sequenced material came from CD4+ T cells from blood. All receptors come from a human donor with classical Hodgkin lymphoma.

This clone was picked up a small number of times. The chain employs TRBV10-2 and TRBJ1-5, with no clear D. V was trimmed by 3 bases and J by 9 bases, leaving 15 bases between them. Germline-derived CDR1 and CDR2 are WSHSY and SAAADI. The CDR3 consists of 14 residues. CDR3 bases: TGCGCCAGCAGTGAAGATCTGCGGGCTGGGCCCCAGCATTTT. Translating gives CASSEDLRAGPQHF.

V usage is TRBV7-2 and J usage is TRBJ2-2; the match to TRBD2 covers 7 bases. J gave up 6 bases and V 0 bases, and 4 bases lay outside the gene matches. Per the germline V gene, CDR1 is SGHTA and CDR2 is FQGNSA. The CDR3 covers 15 residues. The chain's CDR3 is CASSLAIRGAGELFF. Written as DNA, the CDR3 is TGTGCCAGCAGCTTAGCGATTCGGGGGGCCGGGGAGCTGTTTTTT.

The V and J genes are TRBV19 and TRBJ1-6; D may be TRBD1 (5 bases). CDR1 is LNHDA and CDR2 is SQIVND in the germline V gene (reference sequence). The V end lost 4 bases, the J end lost 14 bases, and 21 bases lay between the germline ends. The CDR3 contains 15 residues. The CDR3 sequence is CASSRGDALGGALHF. The CDR3 bases are TGTGCCAGTAGTAGAGGAGACGCCTTAGGAGGGGCCCTCCACTTT.

The chain recombines TRBV30 with TRBJ2-7; D not resolved. The CDR3 runs 14 residues. Germline V gene sequence: CDR1 GTSNPN, CDR2 SVGIG (reference sequence). The ends were cut back, 1 base at V and 0 bases at J, with 10 bases in the middle. The CDR3 DNA sequence: TGTGCCTGGAGTGGAGGTTTCCACTCCTACGAGCAGTACTTC. Residues: CAWSGGFHSYEQYF.

This clone was seen more than once but under ten times. The chain has TRBV6-6 and TRBJ1-2; tentatively, D is TRBD1 (6 bases). CDR1 and CDR2 (germline): MNHNY, SVGAGI (reference sequence). V was clipped by 5 bases and J by 7 bases, with 11 bases between them. CDR3 length equals 12 residues. The CDR3 coding sequence is TGTGCCAGCAGTACAGGGAAAGGTGGCTACACCTTC. This sequence encodes CASSTGKGGYTF.

The rearrangement joins TRBV19 to TRBJ2-7; TRBD2 matches 12 bases. The V segment lost 5 bases and the J segment 9 bases; nucleotides outside the gene matches: 11. This CDR3 contains 15 residues. Germline CDR1 reads LNHDA; CDR2 reads SQIVND (reference sequence). Written as DNA, the CDR3 is TGTGCCAGTAGTGTTCTAGCGGGAGGGCCCGAGGGGCAGTACTTC. Its protein product is CASSVLAGGPEGQYF.

This clone was detected only once. This rearrangement joins TRBV2 to TRBJ1-5; 8 nucleotides align to TRBD1. CDR3 size: 17 residues. Germline CDR1 is SNHLY and CDR2 is FYNNEI. J gave up 0 bases and V 5 bases, and 9 bases lay outside the gene matches. The DNA for the CDR3 is TGTGCCAGCAGTCACGCCTCTGACAGGGGTAGCAATCAGCCCCAGCATTTT. This sequence encodes CASSHASDRGSNQPQHF.

This chain joins TRBV11-3 and TRBJ2-1, with D perhaps assigned TRBD1 or TRBD2 (7 bases each). Germline assignment: CDR1 SGHNT and CDR2 YENEEA. The CDR3 totals 13 residues. Trimming removed 5 bases at V and 8 bases at J, with 13 bases between. The CDR3 sequence is CASSQGEGDEQFF. CDR3 coding DNA: TGTGCCAGCAGCCAGGGGGAGGGCGATGAGCAGTTCTTC. Combining the CDR3 with reference TRBV11-3 and TRBJ2-1 gives the whole variable domain EAGVVQSPRYKIIEKKQPVAFWCNPISGHNTLYWYLQNLGQGPELLIRYENEEAVDDSQLPKDRFSAERLKGVDSTLKIQPAELGDSAVYLCASSQGEGDEQFFGPGTRLTVL.

V and J are TRBV7-2 and TRBJ2-7; 8 bases align to TRBD2. Germline CDR1 reads SGHTA; CDR2 reads FQGNSA. With 3 bases clipped from V and 4 bases from J, the junction kept 8 bases outside the gene matches. CDR3 size: 15 residues. Here the CDR3 DNA reads TGTGCCAGCAGCTTGGAGTCGGGAGGGACTTACGAGCAGTACTTC. Its protein product is CASSLESGGTYEQYF.

This chain connects TRBV9 to TRBJ2-7; D is ambiguous. CDR3 length: 14 residues. Germline-derived CDR1 and CDR2 are SGDLS and YYNGEE. V gave up 0 bases and J gave up 0 bases, with 7 bases separating them. CDR3: CASSVASGSYEQYF. CDR3 coding DNA: TGTGCCAGCAGCGTAGCTTCAGGCTCCTACGAGCAGTACTTC.

The chain has TRBV5-1 and TRBJ1-1; 8 bases align to TRBD1. CDR1 and CDR2 (germline): SGHRS, YFSETQ. V gave up 4 bases and J gave up 5 bases; unmatched junction bases: 7. The CDR3 loop spans 14 amino acids. This CDR3 is CASSAGQGWTEAFF. The CDR3 DNA follows: TGCGCCAGCAGCGCAGGACAGGGTTGGACTGAAGCTTTCTTT.

This clone was picked up one time. The CDR3 region has the DNA TGTGCCAGCAGCACACGCGGGGGGTACACCGGGGAGCTGTTTTTT. Its protein is CASSTRGGYTGELFF. The chain combines TRBV9 with TRBJ2-2, with 8 bases lining up with TRBD2. CDR1 and CDR2 (germline): SGDLS, YYNGEE. J gave up 3 bases and V 4 bases, and 5 bases lay outside the gene matches. The CDR3 has 15 residues.

CDR3 loop: CASSLSRALGSYEQYF. The CDR3 bases are TGTGCCAGCAGCTTAAGCAGGGCCCTGGGCTCCTACGAGCAGTACTTC. The chain links TRBV7-2 to TRBJ2-7, with D possibly matching TRBD1 (5 bases). Trimming removed 2 bases from V and 0 bases from J, with 14 bases in between. The germline CDR1 and CDR2 sequences are SGHTA and FQGNSA. The CDR3 extends over 16 amino acids.

This clone has a single count. V gene TRBV28 combines with J gene TRBJ1-2; D gene unclear. V gave up 0 bases and J gave up 3 bases, with 8 bases separating them. Germline assignment: CDR1 MDHEN and CDR2 SYDVKM. The CDR3 runs to 14 residues. The CDR3 DNA follows: TGTGCCAGCAGTTTATGGGACGGGTACTATGGCTACACCTTC. As protein: CASSLWDGYYGYTF.

This clone is a singleton in its sample. This chain joins TRBV15 and TRBJ1-4; D ambiguous. Trimming shortened V by 3 bases and J by 5 bases, and 7 bases separated the two germline ends. This CDR3 is built from 13 residues. Germline CDR1 is LNHNV and CDR2 is YYDKDF (reference sequence). The CDR3 here is CATSRDYNEKLFF. The CDR3 nucleotides read TGTGCCACCAGCAGGGACTACAATGAAAAACTGTTTTTT.

The chain joins TRBV6-5 to TRBJ2-7; the match to TRBD1 covers 9 bases. V lost 7 bases, J lost 5 bases, and 12 bases stayed unmatched. Germline loops: CDR1 MNHEY, CDR2 SVGAGI. The CDR3 spans 15 residues. The CDR3 spells CASTSPGQGGHEQYF. DNA for the CDR3: TGTGCCAGCACTTCTCCGGGACAGGGCGGCCACGAGCAGTACTTC.

This chain uses TRBV5-1 with TRBJ1-5; TRBD1 might be the D (5 bases). Looked up from germline, CDR1 is SGHRS and CDR2 is YFSETQ. Trimming took 2 bases from V and 3 from J, leaving 12 bases between them. The CDR3 has 15 residues. The CDR3 coding sequence is TGCGCCAGCAGCTTTTTCGGGGGAGACAATCAGCCCCAGCATTTT. Translating it yields CASSFFGGDNQPQHF.

This chain links TRBV18 with TRBJ1-2; D gene ambiguous. The germline CDR1 and CDR2 sequences are KGHSH and LQKENI. V lost 6 bases and J lost 0, with 14 bases in between. The CDR3 loop spans 15 amino acids. As DNA, the CDR3 is TGTGCCAGCTCCCCCTTGGACGGACCTAACTATGGCTACACCTTC. Its translation: CASSPLDGPNYGYTF.

V gene TRBV5-1 combines with J gene TRBJ1-3; the match to TRBD1 covers 8 bases. Germline V lookup: CDR1 SGHRS, CDR2 YFSETQ. The CDR3 loop spans 16 amino acids. The J segment lost 4 bases and the V segment lost 0 bases, leaving 6 bases of the junction unmatched. For the CDR3, the DNA is TGCGCCAGCAGCTTGGCCGGACAGGGAATGGGAAACACCATATATTTT. Its protein is CASSLAGQGMGNTIYF.

This clone was counted a few times. The V gene is TRBV5-1, the J gene TRBJ1-1, with D uncertain. The V and J ends lost 7 bases and 1 base respectively, with 11 bases between them. Germline V lookup: CDR1 SGHRS, CDR2 YFSETQ. The CDR3 sequence is 13 residues long. This chain's CDR3 is CASGMKGNTEAFF. The CDR3 nucleotides are TGCGCCAGCGGCATGAAGGGGAACACTGAAGCTTTCTTT.

This chain joins TRBV29-1 and TRBJ2-7; D perhaps matches TRBD1 (6 bases). The V gene lost 3 bases and the J gene lost 5 bases, with 14 bases spanning the gap. Germline CDR1 and CDR2: SQVTM and ANQGSEA. This CDR3 region has 13 residues. The DNA of the CDR3 is TGCAGCGTTGACGGTATGGGGGCCCACGAGCAGTACTTC. Translation: CSVDGMGAHEQYF.

The J gene is TRBJ2-1, the V gene TRBV7-2; D unresolved. The germline gives CDR1 SGHTA, CDR2 FQGNSA. CDR3 size: 19 residues. Trimming pared 1 base from V and 3 bases from J, leaving 22 bases between. CDR3 nucleotide sequence: TGTGCCAGCAGCTTAGGACGAGCTAGGTTTGCGGTCCGCTACAATGAGCAGTTCTTC. Protein product: CASSLGRARFAVRYNEQFF.

The chain carries TRBV10-3 and TRBJ1-2; TRBD1 agrees at 7 bases. The trim removed 6 bases at V and 7 bases at J, leaving 8 bases unmatched. The CDR3 is made up of 13 amino acids. In germline, CDR1 is ENHRY, CDR2 SYGVKD. CDR3 amino acids: CAISQDRSSGYTF. In DNA form, the CDR3 reads TGTGCCATCAGCCAGGACAGGTCTAGTGGCTACACCTTC.

CDR3 nucleotide sequence: TGTGCCAGCAGCCGGGGACACCCTAACAATGAGCAGTTCTTC. This encodes CASSRGHPNNEQFF. The J gene is TRBJ2-1, the V gene TRBV11-2; D possibly corresponds to TRBD1 (6 bases). Per germline, CDR1 SGHAT and CDR2 FQNNGV. The CDR3 sequence is 14 residues long. The ends were cut back, 5 bases at V and 5 bases at J, with 13 bases in the middle.

Only a few counts were recorded for this clone. The chain carries TRBV2 and TRBJ1-2; 10 nucleotides agree with TRBD1. CDR3 length: 14 residues. Per germline, CDR1 SNHLY and CDR2 FYNNEI. The CDR3 loop reads CASGGTGEGHGYTF. The CDR3 nucleotides are TGTGCAAGCGGTGGGACAGGGGAAGGTCATGGCTACACCTTC.

The chain carries TRBV6-1 and TRBJ1-1; D is ambiguous. CDR3 length: 13 residues. Per the germline V gene, CDR1 is MNHNS and CDR2 is SASEGT. Trimming removed 8 bases at V and 0 bases at J, with 10 bases between. The CDR3 region is CASWVHMNTEAFF. The CDR3 nucleotides are TGTGCCAGCTGGGTCCACATGAACACTGAAGCTTTCTTT.

The chain is built from TRBV4-3 and TRBJ2-3; a weak D match, TRBD2 (5 bases). The CDR3 spans 15 residues. CDR1 is LGHNA, CDR2 YSLEER, per germline. Trimming shortened V by 1 base and J by 2 bases, and 10 bases separated the two germline ends. The CDR3 loop is CASSQGGEYTDTQYF. The CDR3 bases are TGCGCCAGCAGCCAAGGGGGAGAATACACAGATACGCAGTATTTT.